The 19 T cell receptor beta chains below were found in one sample sequenced in a study of blood T cell repertoires in COVID-19. Generated by immunoSEQ multiplex PCR, the TCRdb table keeps only in-frame clones and is missing some. The sample lists about 190,000 clones, 70% to 85% occurring once. Sequencing input: peripheral blood. These receptors were collected from a woman between 45 and 60 years old with acute or convalescent COVID-19.

The chain recombines TRBV29-1 with TRBJ1-1; possibly TRBD1 for D (5 bases). Trimming took off 5 bases at V and 1 base at J, with 14 bases between the two ends. This CDR3 spans 14 amino acids. Germline values: CDR1 SQVTM, CDR2 ANQGSEA. CDR3 residues: CSVMTPGGNTEAFF. In nucleotides, the CDR3 is TGCAGCGTTATGACCCCCGGGGGGAACACTGAAGCTTTCTTT.

The gene calls are TRBV6-2 or TRBV6-3 and TRBJ1-5; D might be TRBD1 (6 bases). Deletions cut 0 bases from V and 7 bases from J, with 13 bases between. This CDR3 comprises 15 residues. CDR1 MNHEY and CDR2 SVGEGT come from the germline V gene. CDR3 nucleotide sequence: TGTGCCAGCAGTTACTCGGGGGCGAGTGGGCAGCCCCAGCATTTT. Translating gives CASSYSGASGQPQHF.

Comments on this clone: Other nucleotide sequences in the sample specify the same CDR3. This sequence joins TRBV18 and TRBJ1-4, with D possibly TRBD1 on 5 matching bases. Between the trimmed V and J ends, which lost 6 bases and 2 bases, there was a span of 7 bases. The CDR3 has 13 amino acids. Germline assignment: CDR1 KGHSH and CDR2 LQKENI. The CDR3 DNA sequence: TGTGCCAGCTCCGGGGGGACTAATGAAAAACTGTTTTTT. It codes for CASSGGTNEKLFF.

V gene TRBV7-2 combines with J gene TRBJ2-7, with 8 bases matching TRBD2. With V trimmed by 3 bases and J by 2 bases, 6 bases remained unmatched. The germline CDR1 and CDR2 sequences are SGHTA and FQGNSA. This CDR3 region has 15 residues. The CDR3 sequence: CASSLEGRGAYEQYF. DNA for the CDR3: TGTGCCAGCAGCTTGGAAGGGCGGGGGGCCTACGAGCAGTACTTC.

The rearrangement links TRBV10-1 to TRBJ2-2; D might be TRBD2 (7 bases). V shed 3 bases and J shed 6 bases, with 14 bases lying between them. This CDR3 comprises 15 residues. Germline CDR1 is WNHNN and CDR2 is SYGVQD (reference sequence). CDR3 sequence (DNA): TGCGCCAGCAGTGAAAGGGGGGGGGCCTCCGGGGAGCTGTTTTTT. Its translation is CASSERGGASGELFF.

The V call is TRBV19, the J call TRBJ1-4; no reliable D call. Germline V CDR1 and CDR2: LNHDA, SQIVND (reference sequence). Trimming pared 5 bases from V and 0 bases from J, leaving 7 bases between. There are 14 residues in the CDR3. CDR3 DNA sequence: TGTGCCAGTAGTGGAGTTGCAACTAATGAAAAACTGTTTTTT. Translation: CASSGVATNEKLFF.

The chain carries TRBV19 and TRBJ2-1, with 8 bases aligning to TRBD2. The CDR3 covers 16 residues. Germline CDR1 and CDR2: LNHDA and SQIVND (reference sequence). V shed 7 bases, J shed 2 bases, and the junction held 10 bases outside the gene matches. CDR3 sequence reads: CASNSPRSGAYNEQFF. The CDR3 bases are TGTGCCAGTAATTCCCCCCGTAGCGGGGCCTACAATGAGCAGTTCTTC.

The chain combines TRBV12-5 with TRBJ1-6; 7 bases line up with TRBD1. The CDR3 totals 13 residues. CDR1 and CDR2 (germline): LGHNT, FRNRAP. V trimming: 6 bases; J trimming: 5 bases; junction bases outside the gene matches: 1. CDR3 amino acids: CASGRGDNSPLHF. CDR3 nucleotides: TGTGCTAGTGGCAGGGGGGATAATTCACCCCTCCACTTT.

This chain uses TRBV9 with TRBJ2-2; 7 nucleotides agree with TRBD2. This CDR3 spans 18 amino acids. Losses at the gene ends were 0 bases for V and 2 bases for J; bases not matched to a gene: 10. Germline CDR1 is SGDLS and CDR2 is YYNGEE. CDR3 sequence reads: CASSVVGLGGRNTGELFF. As DNA, the CDR3 is TGTGCCAGCAGCGTAGTCGGACTCGGCGGGAGAAACACCGGGGAGCTGTTTTTT.

The rearrangement uses TRBV7-2 and TRBJ2-4; TRBD2 matches at 11 bases. V was clipped by 3 bases and J by 1 base; unmatched bases: 2. The CDR3 extends over 16 amino acids. Germline CDR1 reads SGHTA; CDR2 reads FQGNSA. CDR3 protein: CASSLTSGIAKNIQYF. The CDR3 coding sequence is TGTGCCAGCAGCTTGACTAGCGGGATTGCCAAAAACATTCAGTACTTC.

The chain is built from TRBV6-5 and TRBJ2-7, with TRBD1 as a possible D gene (7 bases). This CDR3 is 12 amino acids long. Per germline, CDR1 MNHEY and CDR2 SVGAGI. The CDR3 coding sequence is TGTGCGACGCGGGACAGTGCCTACGAGCAGTACTTC. Amino acid sequence: CATRDSAYEQYF.

The chain uses TRBV7-8 and TRBJ2-7, with D possibly TRBD1 on 6 matching bases. Deletions cut 5 bases from V and 13 bases from J, with 18 bases between. Germline lookup yields CDR1 SGHVS and CDR2 FQNEAQ. The length of the CDR3 is 12 residues. In DNA form, the CDR3 reads TGTGCCAGCAGCCGGATGACAGGTGACCCTTACTTC. Translated, it gives CASSRMTGDPYF.

This clone showed up many times. The rearrangement uses TRBV6-5 and TRBJ1-3; no clear D gene. The CDR3 is 14 residues long. V was clipped by 6 bases and J by 4 bases, with 13 bases between them. Germline V gives CDR1 MNHEY, CDR2 SVGAGI. Here the CDR3 reads CASRQEGSGNTIYF. In DNA, the CDR3 is TGTGCCAGCAGGCAGGAAGGGAGCGGAAACACCATATATTTT.

The V gene is TRBV18, the J gene TRBJ2-7, with a possible D match to TRBD2 (5 bases). The germline V and J ends were trimmed by 3 bases and 0 bases, with 12 bases remaining between them. This CDR3 has 15 amino acids. CDR1 KGHSH and CDR2 LQKENI come from the germline V gene. CDR3 region: CASSPVMDFSYEQYF. CDR3 nucleotides: TGTGCCAGCTCACCCGTCATGGACTTCTCCTACGAGCAGTACTTC.

In its sample, this clone was seen a few times. The chain uses TRBV10-3 and TRBJ1-2; D perhaps matches TRBD1 (6 bases). The CDR3 spans 13 residues. CDR1 is ENHRY, CDR2 SYGVKD, per germline. V lost 3 bases and J 2 bases, leaving 7 bases between the germline ends. The CDR3 is CAISEGQNYGYTF. Here the CDR3 DNA reads TGTGCCATCAGTGAAGGACAGAACTATGGCTACACCTTC.

This sequence joins TRBV25-1 and TRBJ1-4; D uncertain. The CDR3 sequence is 13 residues long. Germline V CDR1 and CDR2: MGHDK, SYGVNS. Trimming cost V 2 bases and J 8 bases, with 9 bases left between them. In DNA form, the CDR3 reads TGTGCCAGCAGTGAAGGTGGGAGGGAAAAACTGTTTTTT. The encoded protein is CASSEGGREKLFF.

V usage is TRBV5-1 and J usage is TRBJ2-7; TRBD2 agrees at 12 bases. After removal of 4 bases from V and 0 bases from J, the junction contained 11 bases not matched to a gene. Germline V gene sequence: CDR1 SGHRS, CDR2 YFSETQ. The CDR3 extends over 18 amino acids. CDR3 amino acids: CASSLLTSGGLSSYEQYF. The CDR3 DNA sequence: TGCGCCAGCAGCCTCCTGACTAGCGGGGGCCTAAGCTCCTACGAGCAGTACTTC.

The chain uses TRBV30 and TRBJ1-1, with D possibly TRBD1 on 5 matching bases. The CDR3 extends over 14 amino acids. V lost 2 bases and J lost 1, with 11 bases in between. Germline CDR1 GTSNPN, CDR2 SVGIG (reference sequence). CDR3 nucleotide sequence: TGTGCCTGGAGTCCCGGCAGGGCGAACACTGAAGCTTTCTTT. It specifies CAWSPGRANTEAFF.

The chain combines TRBV19 with TRBJ2-1; 8 bases are a match to TRBD2. The CDR3 covers 16 residues. The V gene end was trimmed by 2 bases and the J gene end by 4 bases; junction bases not matched to a gene: 7. Germline V CDR1 and CDR2: LNHDA, SQIVND (reference sequence). As DNA, the CDR3 is TGTGCCAGTAGTATACAGGGCGGGGGGAGGTACAATGAGCAGTTCTTC. Protein: CASSIQGGGRYNEQFF.